This TCR beta chain was retrieved from a study of T cells in Graves' hyperthyroidism and ophthalmopathy. This CDR3 contains 14 residues. Germline V CDR1 and CDR2: ENHRY, SYGVKD. Trimming pared 0 bases from V and 6 bases from J, leaving 11 bases between. This clonotype was observed a handful of times. RNA transcripts gave rise to amplified TCR beta CDR3 regions. Initially, a first-round RT-PCR of the TCR CDR3 employed the HTBI primer set. TCRdb itself ran the multiplex PCR reads through MiXCR, one entry per CDR3 protein. The table includes about 530,000 distinct CDR3 sequences, 15% to 20% detected once.

The clonotype originates from a young woman with Graves' ophthalmopathy. The chain recombines TRBV10-3 with TRBJ1-1, with unresolved D. The sample taken for sequencing was blood. CDR3: CAISESVSGAEAFF. Here the CDR3 DNA reads TGTGCCATCAGTGAGTCAGTATCCGGGGCTGAAGCTTTCTTT.